The 4 T cell receptor beta chains below all came from one sample that was sequenced in a study of prognosis after radiotherapy for stage I lung cancer. By two-round multiplex PCR, the TCR beta CDR3 was amplified from genomic DNA. The first round of PCR was done with primers that matched each TRBV and TRBJ gene. MiXCR, applied by TCRdb to the multiplex PCR reads, yields one record per CDR3 protein. The sample shows 30,000 to 40,000 distinct CDR3 sequences, more than 30% of them seen only once. The sequencing here drew on PBMCs, taken before or after stereotactic body radiation therapy (not recorded which). The receptors come from a donor over 45 with non-small cell lung cancer.

Turning to this clonotype: A single base separates this from a much larger clone, so it may be a read error. V gene TRBV28 combines with J gene TRBJ2-5, with no clear D. This CDR3 contains 12 residues. Germline V gene data show CDR1 as MDHEN and CDR2 as SYDVKM. In DNA, the CDR3 is TGTACCAGCAGGACCAGTCAAGAGACCCAGTACTTC. It encodes CTSRTSQETQYF.

At least ten counts were recorded for this clonotype. The chain couples TRBV30 to TRBJ2-1, with TRBD2 matching over 8 bases. After removal of 0 bases from V and 5 bases from J, the junction contained 9 bases not matched to a gene. The CDR3 totals 16 residues. Germline V CDR1 and CDR2: GTSNPN, SVGIG (reference sequence). The chain's CDR3 is CAWSVMASGRDNEQFF. The CDR3 nucleotides are TGTGCCTGGAGTGTAATGGCTAGCGGGCGGGACAATGAGCAGTTCTTC.

Of note for this clonotype: Mismatch with germline at one junction end may stem from a read error. This sequence joins TRBV5-1 and TRBJ2-1; no firm D call. CDR3 length: 16 amino acids. Per the germline V gene, CDR1 is SGHRS and CDR2 is YFSETQ. CDR3 sequence (DNA): TGCGCCAGCAGCTTTTGGGGTACAATGTCCTACAATGAGCATTTCTTC. Its protein product is CASSFWGTMSYNEHFF.

Comment on this clonotype: The junction departs from the called germline gene at one end, perhaps through a read error. This chain links TRBV6-2 or TRBV6-3 with TRBJ2-7; D may be TRBD1 or TRBD2 (6 bases each). The germline V gene has CDR1 MNHEY and CDR2 SVGEGT. This CDR3 is built from 16 residues. The CDR3 nucleotides read TGTGCCAGCTCGCGGCCAACAACGGGGGCATGCGACGAGCAGTACTTT. Amino acid sequence: CASSRPTTGACDEQYF.